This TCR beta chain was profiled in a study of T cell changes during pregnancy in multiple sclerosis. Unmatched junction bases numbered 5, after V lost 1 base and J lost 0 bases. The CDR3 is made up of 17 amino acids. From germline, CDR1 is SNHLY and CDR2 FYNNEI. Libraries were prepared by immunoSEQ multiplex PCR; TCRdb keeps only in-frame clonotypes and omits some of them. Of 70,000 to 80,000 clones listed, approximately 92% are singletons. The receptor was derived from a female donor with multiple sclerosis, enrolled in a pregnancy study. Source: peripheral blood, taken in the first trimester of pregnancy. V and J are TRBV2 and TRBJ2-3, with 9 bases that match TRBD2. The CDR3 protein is CASSEGTSGRSTDTQYF. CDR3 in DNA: TGTGCCAGCAGTGAAGGAACTAGCGGGCGAAGCACAGATACGCAGTATTTT.